The 9 T cell receptor beta chains in this list originate from one sample, sequenced in a study of graft-versus-host responses after intestinal transplantation. Clones were read by immunoSEQ multiplex PCR, and TCRdb kept only the in-frame ones, dropping some. The sample yields 10,000 or so clones, nearly 95% seen once. This specimen was bone marrow, taken around 500 days after intestinal transplantation. All receptors come from a human patient who received an intestinal transplant, so some T cells may come from the graft donor.

CDR3 nucleotides: TGTGCCAGCAGCTCGACCCCTGCAGGGGACGCTTTCTTT. Its translation is CASSSTPAGDAFF. The chain recombines TRBV7-9 with TRBJ1-1; possible D gene TRBD1, 6 bases. The CDR3 loop spans 13 amino acids. Between the trimmed V and J ends, which lost 4 bases and 11 bases, there was a span of 17 bases. The germline gives CDR1 SEHNR, CDR2 FQNEAQ (reference sequence). The whole variable domain, remainder taken from reference TRBV7-9 and TRBJ1-1, is DTGVSQNPRHKITKRGQNVTFRCDPISEHNRLYWYRQTLGQGPEFLTYFQNEAQLEKSRLLSDRFSAERPKGSFSTLEIQRTEQGDSAMYLCASSSTPAGDAFFGQGTRLTVV.

The chain recombines TRBV9 with TRBJ2-1; D is unresolved. CDR3 length: 13 amino acids. The V and J ends lost 0 bases and 7 bases respectively, with 8 bases between them. The germline gives CDR1 SGDLS, CDR2 YYNGEE. CDR3 sequence: CASSVGLVNEQFF. CDR3 coding DNA: TGTGCCAGCAGCGTAGGTCTAGTTAATGAGCAGTTCTTC.

The chain carries TRBV14 and TRBJ2-3; 10 bases map to TRBD2. Germline assignment: CDR1 SGHDN and CDR2 FVKESK. CDR3 length: 16 residues. V lost 4 bases, J lost 5 bases, and 9 bases stayed unmatched. CDR3 sequence reads: CASSPVAGGRIDTQYF. CDR3 DNA sequence: TGTGCCAGCAGCCCGGTAGCGGGAGGCCGGATAGATACGCAGTATTTT.

V is TRBV28 and J is TRBJ2-7; 13 nucleotides agree with TRBD2. V was clipped by 1 base and J by 7 bases; unmatched bases: 4. The CDR3 totals 15 residues. Per germline, CDR1 MDHEN and CDR2 SYDVKM. The CDR3 bases are TGTGCCAGCAGTTTATTGACTAGCGGGAGGAGTGAGCAGTACTTC. It is translated as CASSLLTSGRSEQYF.

The chain links TRBV19 to TRBJ1-2, with a weak D call TRBD1 (5 bases). Looked up from germline, CDR1 is LNHDA and CDR2 is SQIVND (reference sequence). The CDR3 consists of 14 residues. Trimming removed 6 bases at V and 2 bases at J, with 13 bases between. CDR3 nucleotide sequence: TGTGCCAGTAGGCCCCAGCAGGGCAACTATGGCTACACCTTC. Protein product: CASRPQQGNYGYTF.

The chain uses TRBV10-2 and TRBJ2-3, with 10 bases that match TRBD2. V shed 7 bases and J 0 bases; nucleotides not matched to a gene: 10. CDR1 and CDR2 from the germline V gene are WSHSY and SAAADI. CDR3 length: 17 amino acids. CDR3 residues: CASTGTSELTSTDTQYF. The CDR3 region has the DNA TGCGCCAGCACCGGGACTAGCGAACTAACTAGCACAGATACGCAGTATTTT.

This rearrangement joins TRBV19 to TRBJ2-1; D remains ambiguous. V lost 6 bases, J lost 0 bases, and 9 bases lay in between. The CDR3 sequence is 14 residues long. From germline, CDR1 is LNHDA and CDR2 SQIVND (reference sequence). CDR3 DNA sequence: TGTGCCAGTAGATCGTCCTTCTCCTACAATGAGCAGTTCTTC. Amino acids: CASRSSFSYNEQFF.

This chain connects TRBV6-8 to TRBJ2-7; no definite D call. The CDR3 consists of 12 residues. Germline V gene sequence: CDR1 MNHGY, CDR2 SAAAGT. With 0 bases removed from V and 2 bases from J, the gap between germline ends came to 2 bases. The CDR3 region is CASSYSAYEQYF. In nucleotides, the CDR3 is TGTGCCAGCAGTTACTCGGCCTACGAGCAGTACTTC.

The rearrangement links TRBV6-5 to TRBJ2-5, with TRBD1 matching 7 bases. Unmatched junction bases numbered 12, after V lost 9 bases and J lost 2 bases. Germline V lookup: CDR1 MNHEY, CDR2 SVGAGI. The CDR3 length is 15 residues. CDR3 sequence reads: CASQARDSRQETQYF. The CDR3 DNA follows: TGTGCCAGTCAAGCCCGGGACAGCCGACAAGAGACCCAGTACTTC.